This T cell receptor (beta chain) was captured in a study of regulatory T cells in long-lasting Graves disease. To note about this clonotype: Its antigen is as yet unknown.

Through Arm-PCR of CDR3 regions and iRepertoire HTBI primers, TCR beta libraries were built. TCRdb itself ran the multiplex PCR reads through MiXCR, one entry per CDR3 protein. The profile shows 520,000 or so distinct CDR3 sequences, around 12% of them singletons. Study-level points and caveats: Under persistent disease, TRBV28, TRBJ1-2 and TRBJ2-5 were used preferentially.

Germline V gene data show CDR1 as GTSNPN and CDR2 as SVGIG (reference sequence). The V end was cut by 8 bases, the J end by 3 bases, with 25 bases between. The CDR3 extends over 17 amino acids. Time point noted: newly diagnosed GD, antithyroid drugs for less than 3 months. RNA isolated from PBMCs was used to make the TCR library. Separately, the same data were catalogued under a study of T cells in Graves' hyperthyroidism and ophthalmopathy.

The receptor's source is a woman in her twenties or thirties with Graves disease. This specimen consisted of peripheral blood mononuclear cells (PBMCs), obtained at new diagnosis, from a patient treated with antithyroid drugs. The chain employs TRBV30 and TRBJ2-2; maybe TRBD2 (8 bases). CDR3 sequence: CAQNREGAGVYTGELFF. CDR3 in DNA: TGTGCCCAAAATCGGGAGGGGGCAGGGGTATACACCGGGGAGCTGTTTTTT.